This TCR beta chain stems from a study of T-cell reconstitution after alpha-beta-depleted transplantation in children. The study, taken as a whole, reports: Several hundred expanded graft clones reportedly supplied alpha-beta T cells about two months after transplant. Fresh T-cell production supplied most of the T-cell counts and diversity seen one year after transplant. The study traced high day-60 TCRbeta diversity in some patients to surviving recipient T cells and thymic progenitors.

This clonotype showed up many times. The target antigen is unknown. Construction of the TCRbeta library involved unique molecular identifiers. TCRdb re-analysed the PCR reads in MiXCR, keeping a single row per CDR3 protein. Here the sample spans some 840,000 distinct CDR3 sequences, 16% being singletons. Trimming removed 6 bases from V and 0 bases from J; junction bases left unmatched: 7. CDR3 length: 15 residues. CDR1 MGHRA and CDR2 YSYEKL come from the germline V gene. This chain links TRBV4-1 with TRBJ2-7, with 8 bases fitting TRBD1. Sequencing was performed on PBMCs, mostly from graft donor cells, taken 360 days after TCRalphabeta/CD19-depleted stem cell transplant. The TCR comes from a male patient aged 5 to 17 who had a stem cell transplant for acute lymphoblastic leukemia, so the T cells may come from the graft donor. CDR3 in amino acids: CASRLFQGASYEQYF. The CDR3 nucleotides read TGCGCCAGCAGACTATTCCAGGGGGCCTCCTACGAGCAGTACTTC.